This T cell receptor (beta chain) was recorded in a study of shared clonotypes between healthy human individuals. V lost 8 bases and J lost 2, with 9 bases in between. Germline V lookup: CDR1 SGHAT, CDR2 FQNNGV. The CDR3 covers 13 residues. Positive CCR7 selection of CD45RO-negative cells yielded the naive CD8 cells, and terminally differentiated effector memory CD45RA+ cells were excluded. Some 32,000 T cell genomes, or about 200 ng DNA, went into the sorted-subset replicate PCRs. Some clones are missing from TCRdb's copy, which holds only in-frame ones; the method was immunoSEQ multiplex PCR. The table includes 660,000 or so clones, about 95% detected once. Note on this clone: Its antigen is not identified.

Study results and limitations: Only a few donors were included, so the genetic and exposure-history diversity represented was limited. Rarefaction gave evidence that sorted-subset sequencing remained incomplete despite large depth.

This sequence originates from a woman aged 25 to 45 in good health. Sequenced: naive CD8+ T cells sorted from blood. The gene calls are TRBV11-2 and TRBJ2-2; no clear D gene. CDR3 DNA sequence: TGTGCCAGCGACCCGTTAAACACCGGGGAGCTGTTTTTT. Protein sequence: CASDPLNTGELFF.